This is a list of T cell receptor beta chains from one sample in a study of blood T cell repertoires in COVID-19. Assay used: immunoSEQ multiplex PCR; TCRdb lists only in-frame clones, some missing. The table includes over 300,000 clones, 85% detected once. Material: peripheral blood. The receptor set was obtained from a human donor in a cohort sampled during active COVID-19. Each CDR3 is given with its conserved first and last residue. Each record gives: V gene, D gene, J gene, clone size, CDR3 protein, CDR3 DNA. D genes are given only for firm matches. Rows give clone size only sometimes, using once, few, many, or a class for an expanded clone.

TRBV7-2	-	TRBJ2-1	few	CASSLQASYNEQFF	TGTGCCAGCAGCTTGCAGGCCTCCTACAATGAGCAGTTCTTC
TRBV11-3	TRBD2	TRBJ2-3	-	CASSSGTSPADTQYF	TGTGCCAGCAGCTCCGGGACTAGCCCTGCAGATACGCAGTATTTT
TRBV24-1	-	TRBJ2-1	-	CATERDNEQFF	TGTGCCACCGAGAGAGACAATGAGCAGTTCTTC
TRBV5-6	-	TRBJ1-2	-	CASSTTGNSNQIANYGYTF	TGTGCCAGCAGCACGACCGGAAACAGTAATCAGATTGCTAACTATGGCTACACCTTC
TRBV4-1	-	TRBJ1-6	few	CASSQESQRNSPLHF	TGCGCCAGCAGCCAAGAATCGCAGAGGAATTCACCCCTCCACTTT
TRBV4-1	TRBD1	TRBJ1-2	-	CASSQVDRPSLNYGYTF	TGCGCCAGCAGCCAAGTGGACAGGCCCTCCCTTAACTATGGCTACACCTTC
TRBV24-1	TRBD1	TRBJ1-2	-	CATSDSDRDGYTF	TGTGCCACCAGTGATTCGGACAGGGATGGCTACACCTTC
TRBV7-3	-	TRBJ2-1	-	CASSLGTGEQFF	TGTGCCAGCAGCCTTGGAACGGGTGAGCAGTTCTTC
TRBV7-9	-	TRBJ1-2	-	CASSLEISRYTF	TGTGCCAGCAGCTTAGAAATATCTCGCTACACCTTC
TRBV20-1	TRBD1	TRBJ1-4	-	CSASPETGVEKLFF	TGCAGTGCTAGTCCAGAGACAGGGGTCGAAAAACTGTTTTTT
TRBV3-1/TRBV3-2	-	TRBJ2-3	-	CASSGSGTISTDTQYF	TGTGCCAGCAGTGGTTCCGGGACAATTAGCACAGATACGCAGTATTTT
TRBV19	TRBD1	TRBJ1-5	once	CASSGTGPQPQHF	TGTGCCAGCTCCGGGACAGGGCCTCAGCCCCAGCATTTT
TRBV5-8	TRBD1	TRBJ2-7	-	CASRTVLTGPSSWGIYEQYF	TGTGCCAGCAGGACGGTTTTGACAGGGCCGAGTTCCTGGGGAATCTACGAGCAGTACTTC
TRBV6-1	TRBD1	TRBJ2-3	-	CASSEANRGATDTQYF	TGTGCCAGCAGTGAAGCGAACAGGGGAGCCACAGATACGCAGTATTTT
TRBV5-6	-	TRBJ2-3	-	CASSFRGIDTQYF	TGTGCCAGCAGCTTCAGGGGTATAGATACGCAGTATTTT
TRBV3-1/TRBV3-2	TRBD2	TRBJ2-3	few	CASSQLSGVGDTQYF	TGTGCCAGCAGCCAGCTCAGCGGGGTGGGAGATACGCAGTATTTT
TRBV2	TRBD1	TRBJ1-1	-	CASRGQGANEAFF	TGTGCCAGCAGAGGACAGGGGGCGAATGAAGCTTTCTTT
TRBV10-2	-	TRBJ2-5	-	CASMGDRAGIQETQYF	TGCGCCAGCATGGGGGATAGGGCGGGGATTCAAGAGACCCAGTACTTC
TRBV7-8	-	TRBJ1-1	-	CASSLRWDSEAFF	TGTGCCAGCAGCTTAAGATGGGACTCTGAAGCTTTCTTT
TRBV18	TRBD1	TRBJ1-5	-	CASSPDRSQPQHF	TGTGCCAGCTCACCGGACAGGTCTCAGCCCCAGCATTTT
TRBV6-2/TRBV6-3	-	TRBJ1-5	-	CASSYMRQPQHF	TGTGCCAGCAGTTACATGAGGCAGCCCCAGCATTTT
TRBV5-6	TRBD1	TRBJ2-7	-	CASIRQGAWEDEQYF	TGTGCCAGCATCCGACAGGGGGCGTGGGAAGACGAGCAGTACTTC
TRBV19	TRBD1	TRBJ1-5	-	CASSIYRGGQGDKPQHF	TGTGCCAGTAGTATATATCGAGGGGGACAGGGGGATAAGCCCCAGCATTTT
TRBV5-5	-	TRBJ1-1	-	CASSLIARGNTEAFF	TGTGCCAGCAGCTTGATCGCCCGGGGAAACACTGAAGCTTTCTTT
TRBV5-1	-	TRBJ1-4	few	CASSLGGGVREKLFF	TGCGCCAGCAGCTTGGGTGGGGGCGTAAGAGAAAAACTGTTTTTT
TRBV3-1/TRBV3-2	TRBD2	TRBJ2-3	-	CASSQPSGVKDTQYF	TGTGCCAGCAGCCAACCTAGCGGGGTTAAAGATACGCAGTATTTT
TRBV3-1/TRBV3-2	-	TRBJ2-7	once	CASSPPWGDVYEQYF	TGTGCCAGCAGCCCCCCATGGGGGGACGTTTACGAGCAGTACTTC
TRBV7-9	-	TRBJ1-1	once	CASSLGGGSTEAFF	TGTGCCAGCAGTTTGGGGGGTGGTAGCACTGAAGCTTTCTTT
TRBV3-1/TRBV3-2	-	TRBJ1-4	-	CASSRRTEDNEKLFF	TGTGCCAGCAGCCGCAGGACAGAGGATAATGAAAAACTGTTTTTT
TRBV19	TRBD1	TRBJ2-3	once	CASSHHRGRTDTQYF	TGTGCCAGTAGTCATCACAGGGGGCGCACAGATACGCAGTATTTT
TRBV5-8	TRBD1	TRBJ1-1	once	CASSYGQGLAFF	TGTGCCAGCAGCTACGGACAGGGATTGGCTTTCTTT
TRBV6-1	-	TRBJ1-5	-	CASSGHYQGFNQPQHF	TGTGCCAGCAGTGGACACTACCAGGGTTTCAATCAGCCCCAGCATTTT
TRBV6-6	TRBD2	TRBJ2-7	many	CAARAGDLTYEQYF	TGTGCCGCCAGGGCGGGGGACTTAACCTACGAGCAGTACTTC
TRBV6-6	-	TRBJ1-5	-	CASTPGHLNQPQHF	TGTGCCAGCACACCGGGACACCTTAATCAGCCCCAGCATTTT
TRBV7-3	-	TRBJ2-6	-	CASSPPGDSSGANVLTF	TGTGCCAGCAGCCCCCCTGGAGACTCCTCTGGGGCCAACGTCCTGACTTTC
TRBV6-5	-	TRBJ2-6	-	CATTISGANVLTF	TGTGCCACCACAATCTCTGGGGCCAACGTCCTGACTTTC
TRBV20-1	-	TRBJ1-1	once	CSARDQTEAFF	TGCAGTGCTAGAGATCAGACTGAAGCTTTCTTT
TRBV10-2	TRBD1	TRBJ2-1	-	CASRVTGMLNEQFF	TGCGCCAGCAGGGTGACAGGGATGCTCAATGAGCAGTTCTTC
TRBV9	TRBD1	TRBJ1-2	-	CASSSTGTGGADGYTF	TGTGCCAGCAGCTCCACCGGGACAGGGGGCGCGGATGGCTACACCTTC
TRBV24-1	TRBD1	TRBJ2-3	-	CATSDPGQGVPSTQYF	TGTGCCACCAGTGATCCGGGACAGGGAGTCCCCAGTACGCAGTATTTT
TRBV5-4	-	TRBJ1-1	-	CASSPQGSRTEAFF	TGTGCCAGCAGCCCTCAGGGATCGAGGACTGAAGCTTTCTTT
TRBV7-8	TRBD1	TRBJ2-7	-	CASSSIGTDAPYEQYF	TGTGCCAGCAGCTCTATCGGGACAGATGCTCCCTACGAGCAGTACTTC